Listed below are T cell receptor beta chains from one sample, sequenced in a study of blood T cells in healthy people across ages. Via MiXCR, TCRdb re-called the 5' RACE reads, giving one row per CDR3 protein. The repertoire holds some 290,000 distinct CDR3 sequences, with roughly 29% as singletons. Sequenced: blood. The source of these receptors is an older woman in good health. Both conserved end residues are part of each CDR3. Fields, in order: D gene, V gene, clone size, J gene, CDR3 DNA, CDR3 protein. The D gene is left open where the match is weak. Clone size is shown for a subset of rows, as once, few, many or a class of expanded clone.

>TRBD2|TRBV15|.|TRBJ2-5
TGTGCCACCAGCCCTGGACTAGCGGGAGGTAGAGAGACCCAGTACTTC
CATSPGLAGGRETQYF
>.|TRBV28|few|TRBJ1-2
TGTGCCATCCTGCTGGGGGGGTATGGCTACACCTTC
CAILLGGYGYTF
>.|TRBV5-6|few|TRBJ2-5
TGTGCCAGCAGCCGTGGGGCAGAGACCCAGTACTTC
CASSRGAETQYF
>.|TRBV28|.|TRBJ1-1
TGTGCCAGCAGAACGGGACGGCCGCGAGAGGCCTTAAACACTGAAGCTTTCTTT
CASRTGRPREALNTEAFF
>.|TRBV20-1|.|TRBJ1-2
TGCAGTGCTAGAGCTGGTAGAGGCTATGGCTACACCTTC
CSARAGRGYGYTF
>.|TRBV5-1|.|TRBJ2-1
TGCGCCAGCAGCTTGTCGTGGGACCCACTTCGAGCCTACAATGAGCAGTTCTTC
CASSLSWDPLRAYNEQFF
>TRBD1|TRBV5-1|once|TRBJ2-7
TGCGCCAGCAGCCGGGGACAGGGGGGCTACGAGCAGTACTTC
CASSRGQGGYEQYF
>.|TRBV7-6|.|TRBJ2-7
TGTGCCAGCAGCCCCGGCGGGGAGCAGTACTTC
CASSPGGEQYF
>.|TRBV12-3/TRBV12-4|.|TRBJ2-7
TGTGCCAGCAGTTTTATGACGGGCTACGAGCAGTACTTC
CASSFMTGYEQYF
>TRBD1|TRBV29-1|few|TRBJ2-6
TGCAGCATTGGACAGGGTCGTAACTCTGGGGCCAACGTCCTGACTTTC
CSIGQGRNSGANVLTF
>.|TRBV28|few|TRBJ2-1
TGTGCCAGCAGTTTAGGGCCCGGGCTAGCGTCCCCTTCCAGCCATGAGCAGTTCTTC
CASSLGPGLASPSSHEQFF
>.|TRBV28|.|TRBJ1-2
TGTGCCAGCAGTTTATTGGGGGCGGGAGGCTACACCTTC
CASSLLGAGGYTF
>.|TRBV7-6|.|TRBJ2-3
TGTGCCAGCAGCTTAGCTAATATAGATACGCAGTATTTT
CASSLANIDTQYF
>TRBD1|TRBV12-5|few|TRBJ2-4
TGTGCTAGTGGTGACCGGGACAGGGAAAACATTCAGTACTTC
CASGDRDRENIQYF
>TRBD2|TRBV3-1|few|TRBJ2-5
TGTGCCAGCAGCCCTTGGACTAGCGGGAGACTCAAAGAGACCCAGTACTTC
CASSPWTSGRLKETQYF
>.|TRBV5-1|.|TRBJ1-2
TGCGCCAGCAGCCCCGGGAGGTCGTTGACTGGCTACACCTTC
CASSPGRSLTGYTF
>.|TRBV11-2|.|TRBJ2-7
TGTGCCAGCAGCTTAGGGGCCAACCCCTACGAGCAGTACTTC
CASSLGANPYEQYF
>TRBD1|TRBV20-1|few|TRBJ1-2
TGCAGTGCTTGGACAGGGGGCAACTATGGCTACACCTTC
CSAWTGGNYGYTF
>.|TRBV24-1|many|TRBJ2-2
TGTGCCACTTCCTCAGGACCCAGAGAGGACACCGGGGAGCTGTTTTTT
CATSSGPREDTGELFF
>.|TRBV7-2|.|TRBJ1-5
TGTGCCAGCAGCCCCTATAAGGGTCAGCCCCAGCATTTT
CASSPYKGQPQHF
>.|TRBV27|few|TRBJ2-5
TGTGCCAGCAGTCGCACTCTGGGGGGGCACGAGACCCAGTACTTC
CASSRTLGGHETQYF
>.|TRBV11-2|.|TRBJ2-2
TGTGCCAGCCACCGGGGGGCTAGCAACACCGGGGAGCTGTTTTTT
CASHRGASNTGELFF
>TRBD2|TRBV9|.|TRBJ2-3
TGTGCCAGCAGCGGCGCTCCGACTAGCTACCCGGACACAGATACGCAGTATTTT
CASSGAPTSYPDTDTQYF
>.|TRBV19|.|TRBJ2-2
TGTGCCAGAAGTATAGGCAGGGGAGCTCTAAACACCGGGGAGCTGTTTTTT
CARSIGRGALNTGELFF
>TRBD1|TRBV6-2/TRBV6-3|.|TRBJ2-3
TGTGTCACCAGCCGACAGGGAGCTCCAGATACGCAGTATTTT
CVTSRQGAPDTQYF
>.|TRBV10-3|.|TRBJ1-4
TGTGCCATCAGTGTGACTGGGGGCGCGGATGAAAAACTGTTTTTT
CAISVTGGADEKLFF
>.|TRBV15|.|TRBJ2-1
TGTGCCACCAGCAGAGATCCGGACAGTTACAATGAGCAGTTCTTC
CATSRDPDSYNEQFF
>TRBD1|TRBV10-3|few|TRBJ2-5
TGTGCCATCAGAGAGGACAGGGGGCAAGAGACCCAGTACTTC
CAIREDRGQETQYF
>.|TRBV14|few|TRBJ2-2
TGTGCCAGCAGTTTCAGGAGTTACACCGGGGAGCTGTTTTTT
CASSFRSYTGELFF
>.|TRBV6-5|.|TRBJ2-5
TGTGCCAGCAGTTCGAGCGGGTCCTCCCCACAAGAGACCCAGTACTTC
CASSSSGSSPQETQYF
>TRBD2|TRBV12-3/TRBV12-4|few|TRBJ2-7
TGTGCCAGCACCTCGTCAAGCGGGAGGGCCCTGTACGAGCAGTACTTC
CASTSSSGRALYEQYF
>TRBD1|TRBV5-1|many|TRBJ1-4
TGCGCCAGCAGCTTAATAGGGGGCTTGACTAATGAAAAACTGTTTTTT
CASSLIGGLTNEKLFF
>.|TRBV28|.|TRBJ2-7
TGTGCCAGCAGTTTGGCTCGGGGAGGATCCTGCGAGCAGTACTTC
CASSLARGGSCEQYF
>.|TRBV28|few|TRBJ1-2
TGTGCCAGCAGGGACCTCTATGGCTACACCTTC
CASRDLYGYTF
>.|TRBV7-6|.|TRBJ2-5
TGTGCCAGCAGCTTAGACTGGTCTACGGAAGAGACCCAGTACTTC
CASSLDWSTEETQYF
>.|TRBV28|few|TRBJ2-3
TGTGCCAGCAGTTCATATTTAGATACGCAGTATTTT
CASSSYLDTQYF
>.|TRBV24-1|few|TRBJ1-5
TGTGCCACCAGTGAGGGACAACAGCCCCAGCATTTT
CATSEGQQPQHF
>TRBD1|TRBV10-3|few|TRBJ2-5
TGTGCCATCAGTGAGCCGGGACAGGGTGAAGAGACCCAGTACTTC
CAISEPGQGEETQYF
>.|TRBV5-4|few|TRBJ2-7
TGTGCCAGCAGCTACGAGGGGGGCTACGAGCAGTACTTC
CASSYEGGYEQYF
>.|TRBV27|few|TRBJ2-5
TGTGCCAGCAGTTTGGGGCGGGCTCTCGGGACCCAGTACTTC
CASSLGRALGTQYF
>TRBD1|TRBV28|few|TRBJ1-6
TGTGCCAGCAGTTTATGGTTGGCAGGGGGGGGATCACCCCTCCACTTT
CASSLWLAGGGSPLHF
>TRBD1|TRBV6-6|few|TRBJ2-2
TGTGCCAGCAGTTACGGGACAGGGTTGACCGGGGAGCTGTTTTTT
CASSYGTGLTGELFF
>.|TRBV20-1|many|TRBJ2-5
TGCAGTGCACCTTATAGGGACACGAAAGAGACCCAGTACTTC
CSAPYRDTKETQYF
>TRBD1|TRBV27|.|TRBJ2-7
TGTGCCAGCAGCAAAGGGACAGGGGGCCTGAACGAGCAGTACTTC
CASSKGTGGLNEQYF
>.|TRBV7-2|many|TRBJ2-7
TGTGCCAGCAGCTCTGGACCCGCGCCAAGGTCCTTC
CASSSGPAPRSF